The T cell receptor beta chain under discussion was sequenced for a study of response to subunit inactivated influenza vaccine. General observations from the study: Authors proposed each seasonal influenza vaccination draws in few new T cells.

With 7 bases removed from V and 2 bases from J, the gap between germline ends came to 11 bases. The CDR3 loop spans 13 amino acids. The germline CDR1 and CDR2 sequences are LGHDT and YNNKEL (reference sequence). TCRdb passed the RT-PCR reads through MiXCR, listing each CDR3 protein once. Among 500,000 to 750,000 distinct CDR3 sequences listed, around 15% were seen once. This clonotype was observed a few times. Antigen: not known. The source was PBMCs from blood, collected approximately 13 days after vaccination. The chain recombines TRBV3-1 with TRBJ2-5; no firm D call. The TCR comes from a middle-aged man who received an inactivated influenza vaccine. CDR3 DNA sequence: TGTGCCAGCAAATCAGGTAGTCAAGAGACCCAGTACTTC. It specifies CASKSGSQETQYF.